Each of the 15 T cell receptor beta chains below was sequenced from the same sample in a study of T cells expressing NK-cell markers. Following a re-call of the 5' RACE reads, TCRdb has one entry per CDR3 protein and lacks DNA. The repertoire table contains about 400,000 distinct CDR3 sequences. Material: blood T cells: a sorted CD56 or NKG2C T cell subset, CD4+ or CD8+ T cells, or bulk PBMC T cells (not recorded which). The source is a woman aged 50 to 65 in good health.

This chain uses TRBV7-3 with TRBJ2-1; TCRdb calls TRBD2, which cannot be checked without DNA. Germline V gene data show CDR1 as SGHTA and CDR2 as FQGTGA. The CDR3 is 15 amino acids. Here the CDR3 reads CASSLSISGSDEQFF.

The chain links TRBV5-1 to TRBJ2-1; TCRdb's D call, TRBD1, is unchecked because there is no DNA. The CDR3 is 14 amino acids. CDR1 and CDR2 from the germline V gene are SGHRS and YFSETQ. CDR3 sequence reads: CASSLRGTWDEQFF. The variable domain in full, completed from reference TRBV5-1 and TRBJ2-1, reads KAGVTQTPRYLIKTRGQQVTLSCSPISGHRSVSWYQQTPGQGLQFLFEYFSETQRNKGNFPGRFSGRQFSNSRSEMNVSTLELGDSALYLCASSLRGTWDEQFFGPGTRLTVL.

V and J are TRBV11-2 and TRBJ2-1; TCRdb gives TRBD2 as the D gene, but with no DNA this cannot be confirmed. The CDR3 has 14 residues. The germline V gene encodes CDR1 SGHAT and CDR2 FQNNGV. CDR3 residues: CASSSQSTYNEQFF.

The CDR3 is CSARTLSERGLAGARNEQFF. The chain employs TRBV20-1 and TRBJ2-1; checking the TCRdb D call of TRBD2 is not possible without DNA. Germline CDR1 DFQATT, CDR2 SNEGSKA (reference sequence). The CDR3 contains 20 residues.

The gene calls are TRBV30 and TRBJ1-3. The length of the CDR3 is 11 residues. CDR1 GTSNPN and CDR2 SVGIG come from the germline V gene (reference sequence). CDR3 residues: CAWKRGNTIYF.

J is TRBJ2-7 and V is TRBV24-1; as DNA is missing, the TRBD1 call by TCRdb cannot be tested. This CDR3 has 14 residues. Germline V gene data show CDR1 as KGHDR and CDR2 as SFDVKD. The CDR3 spells CATTPVQGHYEQYF.

V gene TRBV29-1 combines with J gene TRBJ2-1. CDR1 SQVTM and CDR2 ANQGSEA come from the germline V gene. CDR3 length equals 15 residues. CDR3 region: CSVEGPKSNINEQFF.

The rearrangement joins TRBV14 to TRBJ1-1; TCRdb calls TRBD1, which cannot be checked without DNA. The CDR3 consists of 14 residues. Germline CDR1 is SGHDN and CDR2 is FVKESK. Here the CDR3 reads CASSQPRGSTEAFF.

This chain links TRBV9 with TRBJ2-1; TCRdb's D gene call, TRBD2, goes unchecked for lack of DNA. The germline CDR1 and CDR2 sequences are SGDLS and YYNGEE. This CDR3 region has 14 residues. The CDR3 loop reads CASSISGKMIGQFF.

The V and J genes are TRBV24-1 and TRBJ2-7; TCRdb proposes TRBD1, but this gene call is untestable without DNA. CDR1 and CDR2 (germline): KGHDR, SFDVKD. The CDR3 loop spans 14 amino acids. The CDR3: CATSDARDTYEQYF.

This sequence joins TRBV7-2 and TRBJ2-3; the D gene TCRdb calls, TRBD1, cannot be checked with no DNA. CDR1 is SGHTA, CDR2 FQGNSA, per germline. The CDR3 runs to 15 residues. The CDR3 sequence is CASSQRQGRTDTQYF.

The V and J genes are TRBV4-2 and TRBJ2-1. Germline V lookup: CDR1 LGHNA, CDR2 YNFKEQ. The CDR3 has 14 residues. The CDR3 loop reads CASSHLGGGNEQFF.

This chain joins TRBV4-1 and TRBJ2-1; the D call of TRBD2 rests on TCRdb alone, since no DNA is present to check it. The CDR3 loop spans 17 amino acids. Germline CDR1 reads MGHRA; CDR2 reads YSYEKL. CDR3: CASSQVPPRGENNEQFF.

V is TRBV5-1 and J is TRBJ2-1; TCRdb's D gene call, TRBD2, goes unchecked for lack of DNA. CDR1 SGHRS and CDR2 YFSETQ come from the germline V gene. The CDR3 is 14 residues long. CDR3: CASSLVTSGGEQFF.

V is TRBV28 and J is TRBJ2-5. Germline loops: CDR1 MDHEN, CDR2 SYDVKM. The CDR3 loop spans 16 amino acids. The CDR3 region is CASSFVLGKAPGTQYF.